Presented here are 8 T cell receptor beta chains from one specimen sequenced in a study of blood T cells in healthy people across ages. Combining a sample-barcoded 5' primer with a J-beta primer mix, a second PCR ran for about 7 to 11 cycles. TCRdb re-called the 5' RACE reads with MiXCR, one entry per CDR3 protein. Here the sample spans around 990,000 distinct CDR3 sequences, 25% being singletons. The data were also submitted as part of a second study, on T cells of mothers and their children.

Sequenced sample: blood. The source of these receptors is a girl aged 2 to 9 in good health.

This chain links TRBV9 with TRBJ2-5; the D call may be TRBD1 or TRBD2 (5 bases each). The J call may be incorrect, as the DNA end agrees better with TRBJ2-1. The CDR3 extends over 13 amino acids. Looked up from germline, CDR1 is SGDLS and CDR2 is YYNGEE. This CDR3 is CASGATGYNEQFF. The CDR3 DNA follows: TGTGCCAGCGGGGCGACGGGATACAATGAGCAGTTCTTC.

This chain joins TRBV5-1 and TRBJ2-1, with 9 bases lining up with TRBD2. The CDR3 loop spans 15 amino acids. Germline values: CDR1 SGHRS, CDR2 YFSETQ. V gave up 2 bases and J gave up 7 bases; unmatched junction bases: 7. The CDR3 region is CASSFSGGLGNEQFF. The CDR3 DNA reads TGCGCCAGCAGCTTTAGCGGGGGTCTTGGTAATGAGCAGTTCTTC.

Only a few counts were recorded for this clonotype. This sequence joins TRBV12-5 and TRBJ2-1; weak D call: TRBD1 (6 bases). The germline V gene has CDR1 LGHNT and CDR2 FRNRAP. V was clipped by 4 bases and J by 10 bases, with 8 bases between them. The CDR3 length is 11 residues. DNA of the CDR3: TGTGCTAGTGGTTCCACAGGGGAGCAGTTCTTC. Amino acid sequence: CASGSTGEQFF.

In its sample, this clonotype was seen a few times. The chain links TRBV29-1 to TRBJ2-3; no clear D. There are 8 residues in the CDR3. Germline loops: CDR1 SQVTM, CDR2 ANQGSEA. V lost 0 bases and J lost 14, with 3 bases in between. CDR3 residues: CSVEEGYF. The CDR3 coding sequence is TGCAGCGTTGAAGAGGGGTATTTT.

The gene calls are TRBV4-1 and TRBJ2-3, with 7 bases fitting TRBD1. Per the germline V gene, CDR1 is MGHRA and CDR2 is YSYEKL. The CDR3 has 16 amino acids. Trimming took 5 bases from V and 4 from J; bases not matched to a gene: 12. CDR3 residues: CASSYPGTEESDTQYF. CDR3 DNA sequence: TGCGCCAGCAGCTATCCCGGGACAGAGGAGTCAGATACGCAGTATTTT.

CDR3 DNA: TGCAGTGCTCCGAGAGACCGACAGAACTACGAGCAGTACTTC. Protein: CSAPRDRQNYEQYF. The chain has TRBV20-1 and TRBJ2-5; the D gene is possibly TRBD1 (5 bases). Gene TRBJ2-7 matches the end of the DNA better, so the J call may be wrong. The CDR3 is made up of 14 amino acids. Germline V gene lookup returns CDR1 DFQATT and CDR2 SNEGSKA (reference sequence).

This clonotype showed up just a few times. The V call is TRBV3-1, the J call TRBJ2-3, with a weak D call TRBD2 (5 bases). CDR3 length: 14 residues. V was clipped by 0 bases and J by 6 bases, with 10 bases between them. Germline V gene sequence: CDR1 LGHDT, CDR2 YNNKEL (reference sequence). CDR3 sequence (DNA): TGTGCCAGCAGCCAAGAAGCGGTCCCGGATACGCAGTATTTT. This gives the protein CASSQEAVPDTQYF.

The gene calls are TRBV29-1 and TRBJ2-1; 10 bases line up with TRBD2. CDR3 length equals 16 residues. Germline assignment: CDR1 SQVTM and CDR2 ANQGSEA. V shed 3 bases, J shed 1 base, and the junction held 6 bases outside the gene matches. CDR3 DNA: TGCAGCGTTGAGGACAGCGGGGGGGTGTCCTACAATGAGCAGTTCTTC. This sequence encodes CSVEDSGGVSYNEQFF.